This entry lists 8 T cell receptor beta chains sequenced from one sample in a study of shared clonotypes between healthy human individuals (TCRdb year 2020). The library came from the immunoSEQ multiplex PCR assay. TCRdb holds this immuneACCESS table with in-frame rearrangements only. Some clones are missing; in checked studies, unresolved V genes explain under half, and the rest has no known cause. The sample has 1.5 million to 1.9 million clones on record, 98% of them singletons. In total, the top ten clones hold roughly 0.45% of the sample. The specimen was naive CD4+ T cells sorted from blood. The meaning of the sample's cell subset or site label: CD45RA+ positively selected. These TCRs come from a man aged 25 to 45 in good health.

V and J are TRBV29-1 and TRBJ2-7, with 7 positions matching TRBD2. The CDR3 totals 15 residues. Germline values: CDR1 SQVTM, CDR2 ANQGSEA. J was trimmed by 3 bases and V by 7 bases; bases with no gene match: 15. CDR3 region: CSGILPSGINYEQYF. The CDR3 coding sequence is TGCAGCGGCATACTCCCTAGCGGAATAAACTACGAGCAGTACTTC.

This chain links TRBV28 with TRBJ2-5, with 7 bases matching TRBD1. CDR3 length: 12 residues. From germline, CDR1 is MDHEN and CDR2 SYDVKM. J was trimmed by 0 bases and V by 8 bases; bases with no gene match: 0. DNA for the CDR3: TGTGCCAGCCAGGGGGACCAAGAGACCCAGTACTTC. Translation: CASQGDQETQYF.

In DNA, the CDR3 is TGCGCCTCCAATGCTGGACAGGGGGCCGGCGAGCAGTACTTC. This encodes CASNAGQGAGEQYF. The chain has TRBV5-1 and TRBJ2-7, with 11 bases aligning to TRBD1. This CDR3 has 14 amino acids. Per the germline V gene, CDR1 is SGHRS and CDR2 is YFSETQ. J gave up 6 bases and V 10 bases, and 12 bases lay outside the gene matches.

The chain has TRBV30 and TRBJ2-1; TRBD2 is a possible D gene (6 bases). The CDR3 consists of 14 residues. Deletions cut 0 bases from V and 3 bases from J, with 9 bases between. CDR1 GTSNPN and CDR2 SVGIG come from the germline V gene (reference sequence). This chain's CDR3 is CAWSVSGDYNEQFF. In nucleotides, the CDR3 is TGTGCCTGGAGTGTATCGGGGGACTACAATGAGCAGTTCTTC.

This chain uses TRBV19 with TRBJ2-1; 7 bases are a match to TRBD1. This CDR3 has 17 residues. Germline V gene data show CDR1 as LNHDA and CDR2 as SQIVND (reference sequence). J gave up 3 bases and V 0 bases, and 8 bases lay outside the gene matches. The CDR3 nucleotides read TGTGCCAGTAGTATAGAGTCCCCCGGGACAGTCTACAATGAGCAGTTCTTC. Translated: CASSIESPGTVYNEQFF. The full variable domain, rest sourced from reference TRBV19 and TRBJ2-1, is DGGITQSPKYLFRKEGQNVTLSCEQNLNHDAMYWYRQDPGQGLRLIYYSQIVNDFQKGDIAEGYSVSREKKESFPLTVTSAQKNPTAFYLCASSIESPGTVYNEQFFGPGTRLTVL.

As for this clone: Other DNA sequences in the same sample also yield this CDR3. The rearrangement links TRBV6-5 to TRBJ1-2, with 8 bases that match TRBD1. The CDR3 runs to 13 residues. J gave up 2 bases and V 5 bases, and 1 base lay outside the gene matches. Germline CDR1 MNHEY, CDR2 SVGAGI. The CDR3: CASSRDRNYGYTF. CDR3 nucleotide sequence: TGTGCCAGCAGTCGGGACAGGAACTATGGCTACACCTTC.

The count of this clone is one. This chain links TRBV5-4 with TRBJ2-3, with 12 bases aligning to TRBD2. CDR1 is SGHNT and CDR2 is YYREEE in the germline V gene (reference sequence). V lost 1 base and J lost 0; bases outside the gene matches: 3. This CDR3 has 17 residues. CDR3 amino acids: CASSLKLAGGSTDTQYF. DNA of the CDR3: TGTGCCAGCAGCTTGAAACTAGCGGGAGGCAGCACAGATACGCAGTATTTT.

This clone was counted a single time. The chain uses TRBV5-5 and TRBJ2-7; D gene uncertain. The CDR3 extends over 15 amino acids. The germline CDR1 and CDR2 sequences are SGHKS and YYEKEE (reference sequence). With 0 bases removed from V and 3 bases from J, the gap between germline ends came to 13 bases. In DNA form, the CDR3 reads TGTGCCAGCAGCTTGGTCCAATCGTTAAGCTACGAGCAGTACTTC. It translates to CASSLVQSLSYEQYF.